The rows below give T cell receptor beta chains drawn from one sample of a study of T cells in Graves' hyperthyroidism and ophthalmopathy. TCRdb redid the calling of the multiplex PCR reads with MiXCR, one entry per CDR3 protein. The data contain fewer than 350,000 distinct CDR3 sequences, roughly 13% of them singletons. Source material: blood. The receptors shown here come from a middle-aged woman with Graves' hyperthyroidism. CDR3s include the opening cysteine and the closing phenylalanine or tryptophan. The order of the fields is clone size, V gene, J gene, CDR3 protein. Size is omitted from some rows. Given values are once, few, many or a class for expanded clones.

>few|TRBV6-1|TRBJ2-7
CASLWGPGENEQYF
>many|TRBV7-9|TRBJ2-6
CASSLDGGGANVLTF
>many|TRBV11-2|TRBJ2-1
CASSLAFGGEQFF
>many|TRBV12-3/TRBV12-4|TRBJ2-7
CASSLSAGAPYEQYF
>many|TRBV6-1|TRBJ1-1
CASSEDNWGITEAFF
>many|TRBV3-1|TRBJ1-6
CASSQYRGRSSPLHF
>.|TRBV6-1|TRBJ1-6
CASSTHGGGVGNSPLHF
>few|TRBV14|TRBJ2-1
CASGLAGANEQFF
>.|TRBV12-3/TRBV12-4|TRBJ2-7
CASSPRGGSSSYEQYF
>many|TRBV18|TRBJ1-1
CASSAFEGAGAFF
>many|TRBV10-1|TRBJ2-3
CASSGFVAGGTDTQYF
>many|TRBV5-5|TRBJ2-5
CASSFLPSGRKETQYF
>many|TRBV6-1|TRBJ2-3
CASRYSFGDTQYF
>many|TRBV3-1|TRBJ2-5
CASSQDAAAQETQYF
>many|TRBV12-3/TRBV12-4|TRBJ2-1
CASSPSSGRESYNEQFF
>.|TRBV15|TRBJ2-1
CATSGGEREQFF
>many|TRBV7-8|TRBJ2-7
CASSLGAGGYEQYF
>many|TRBV7-2|TRBJ1-1
CASSHSPVRGTEAFF
>many|TRBV28|TRBJ2-5
CASSLSSDPGETQYF
>.|TRBV7-2|TRBJ2-4
CASSLLGAGQYAKNIQYF
>.|TRBV7-2|TRBJ2-6
CASSFRAGEDGANVLTF
>many|TRBV6-6|TRBJ1-5
CASSYSNGGDQPQHF
>.|TRBV12-3/TRBV12-4|TRBJ1-2
CASSFTGGRIYGYTF
>.|TRBV3-1|TRBJ1-2
CASSQDGARGYTF
>many|TRBV3-1|TRBJ1-5
CASSRGVRNQPQHF
>many|TRBV27|TRBJ2-7
CASSLMGRQINSLSYEQYF
>many|TRBV7-2|TRBJ2-1
CASSLGDRDNEQFF
>few|TRBV5-1|TRBJ1-4
CASSLQGAEDEKLFF
>many|TRBV7-2|TRBJ2-7
CASSRGGGSGTYEQYF
>few|TRBV29-1|TRBJ2-7
CSVGKTSGSYEQYF
>few|TRBV19|TRBJ1-1
CASRGPGQEAFF
>many|TRBV28|TRBJ2-4
CAGSPPDKNIQYF
>.|TRBV20-1|TRBJ2-5
CSARAVAGDPGETQYF
>few|TRBV10-3|TRBJ2-2
CAISESNRAVSWSNTGELFF
>many|TRBV2|TRBJ1-1
CASRGPGRGHTEAFF
>.|TRBV6-1|TRBJ1-3
CASSPAGAGNTIYF
>many|TRBV5-1|TRBJ2-1
CASGTRNNEQFF
>many|TRBV30|TRBJ2-7
CAWSIVGLGEQYF
>many|TRBV12-3/TRBV12-4|TRBJ2-7
CASSIPGQKEQYF
>many|TRBV5-1|TRBJ1-1
CASSLDGGTSDTEAFF
>many|TRBV20-1|TRBJ1-3
CSARQFSGNTIYF
>many|TRBV14|TRBJ2-7
CASSQDYGRAWYEQYF
>many|TRBV18|TRBJ1-5
CASSEQGMGQPQHF
>.|TRBV28|TRBJ1-3
CASSLARGSRGNTIYF
>many|TRBV6-1|TRBJ1-1
CASSGIMNTEAFF
>.|TRBV15|TRBJ2-3
CATSRRPGQPTDTQYF
>many|TRBV20-1|TRBJ1-2
CSARLTTRDGYTF
>few|TRBV6-1|TRBJ1-3
CASSVIGSPGNTIYF
>few|TRBV29-1|TRBJ2-6
CSVGEGSGANVLTF
>.|TRBV7-9|TRBJ2-1
CASSLRLQDIKQFF
>few|TRBV20-1|TRBJ2-1
CSATGLAGVYNEQFF
>many|TRBV6-1|TRBJ2-7
CASSGTGKYEQYF
>.|TRBV19|TRBJ1-3
CASSLDERSGNTIYF